This TCR beta chain was recorded in a study of breast tumors, draining lymph nodes, adjacent tissues. TCRdb used MiXCR to reprocess the multiplex PCR reads, holding one entry per CDR3 protein. Here the sample spans 180,000 or so distinct CDR3 sequences, approximately 30% being singletons. The CDR3 loop spans 18 amino acids. J gave up 2 bases and V 2 bases, and 11 bases lay outside the gene matches. The germline V gene encodes CDR1 SGHRS and CDR2 YFSETQ. In its sample, this clonotype was seen many times. Antigen: not known. General study results and limits: Tumor T cell lymph node origin was a supported hypothesis, not proven. Tumor TCR diversity was below lymph nodes but above nontumor tissue. Data fit most tumor T cells coming from lymph node, expanding in tumor.

Breast cancer patients provided tissue from their axillary draining lymph nodes. The V and J genes are TRBV5-1 and TRBJ1-3; 9 bases line up with TRBD1. The TCR was taken from a female donor with breast cancer. Some clones in this sample may be carry-over from other donors' samples. What was sequenced was axillary lymph node tissue. CDR3 loop: CASSLKGQGEFPGNTIYF. DNA for the CDR3: TGCGCCAGCAGCTTAAAGGGACAGGGAGAATTTCCTGGAAACACCATATATTTT.